The 8 T cell receptor beta chains below were found in one sample sequenced in a study of blood T cell repertoires in COVID-19. Sequencing used immunoSEQ multiplex PCR; TCRdb keeps in-frame clones, though not all of them. The table records approximately 290,000 clones, approximately 85% of them present only once. The sequenced sample consisted of PBMCs or T cells enriched from blood (not recorded which). These receptors were collected from a woman between 25 and 40 years old who had recovered from COVID-19.

As to this clone: The junction differs from germline at one of its ends, possibly a read error. The chain combines TRBV7-9 with TRBJ1-4; D perhaps matches TRBD1 (5 bases). From germline, CDR1 is SEHNR and CDR2 FQNEAQ (reference sequence). The CDR3 spans 16 residues. As DNA, the CDR3 is TGTGCCAGCACCTTATCTACAGGACAACCAAATGAAAAACTGTTTTTT. Translated, it gives CASTLSTGQPNEKLFF.

The chain recombines TRBV28 with TRBJ1-2; D is unresolved. Looked up from germline, CDR1 is MDHEN and CDR2 is SYDVKM. The CDR3 consists of 14 residues. The V gene lost 3 bases and the J gene lost 6 bases, with 14 bases spanning the gap. For the CDR3, the DNA is TGTGCCAGCAGTTTTGAGCGGTGGGGTAATGGCTACACCTTC. Its protein is CASSFERWGNGYTF.

The gene calls are TRBV3-1 (or the pseudogene TRBV3-2) and TRBJ1-2; 7 bases are a match to TRBD1. The CDR3 is 15 residues long. Germline V gives CDR1 LGHDT, CDR2 YNNKEL (reference sequence). After removal of 3 bases from V and 3 bases from J, the junction contained 7 bases not matched to a gene. CDR3 DNA: TGTGCCAGCAGCCACGCAGGGGGGACGTACTATGGCTACACCTTC. It yields the protein CASSHAGGTYYGYTF.

Notes on this clone: Other DNA sequences from this sample encode an identical CDR3 as well. This chain joins TRBV5-1 and TRBJ2-7; D call uncertain. The CDR3 is made up of 13 amino acids. From germline, CDR1 is SGHRS and CDR2 YFSETQ. V was cut by 0 bases and J by 1 base, with 5 bases left in between. The CDR3 nucleotides are TGCGCCAGCAGCTTGGACATATCCTACGAGCAGTACTTC. This gives the protein CASSLDISYEQYF.

The chain employs TRBV6-5 and TRBJ2-5, with TRBD2 matching over 8 bases. V shed 11 bases and J 5 bases; nucleotides not matched to a gene: 10. Germline V gene data show CDR1 as MNHEY and CDR2 as SVGAGI. The CDR3 loop spans 13 amino acids. The CDR3 DNA reads TGTGCCGTCAGGCGAGCGGGGGTTGAGACCCAGTACTTC. As protein: CAVRRAGVETQYF.

The gene calls are TRBV9 and TRBJ2-1, with D possibly TRBD1 on 5 matching bases. The length of the CDR3 is 14 residues. Germline V gives CDR1 SGDLS, CDR2 YYNGEE. The germline V and J ends were trimmed by 2 bases and 7 bases, with 13 bases remaining between them. The CDR3 here is CASSVQGLGNEQFF. DNA of the CDR3: TGTGCCAGCAGCGTCCAGGGATTGGGGAATGAGCAGTTCTTC.

The V call is TRBV5-1, the J call TRBJ2-3; no clear D gene. The CDR3 has 14 amino acids. Germline V CDR1 and CDR2: SGHRS, YFSETQ. V dropped 5 bases and J dropped 1 base, with 11 bases sitting between them. The DNA of the CDR3 is TGCGCCAGCAGTTTTTCCGCGGGCACAGATACGCAGTATTTT. Translating it yields CASSFSAGTDTQYF.

This clone was picked up a small number of times. V is TRBV19 and J is TRBJ1-5; 8 nucleotides line up with TRBD1. Trimming cost V 7 bases and J 4 bases; bases outside gene matches: 18. The CDR3 has 18 residues. CDR1 is LNHDA and CDR2 is SQIVND in the germline V gene (reference sequence). This CDR3 is CASMSTDRAGPRNQPQHF. The CDR3 DNA reads TGTGCCAGTATGTCCACGGACAGGGCTGGGCCTAGGAATCAGCCCCAGCATTTT.